The 9 T cell receptor beta chains below come from one sample, sequenced in a study of T-cell memory formation after mild COVID-19. TCRdb used MiXCR to reprocess the 5' RACE reads, holding one entry per CDR3 protein. This sample has roughly 500,000 distinct CDR3 sequences, with around 21% found just once. Sequenced material: PBMCs or a T cell subset sorted from them (not recorded which). These receptors came from an adult woman who had mild COVID-19 (a few samples of this study predate the infection). Cell type and time point are not known.

J is TRBJ2-2 and V is TRBV5-1, with 7 bases that match TRBD1. V dropped 1 base and J dropped 5; count of bases not matched to a gene: 8. CDR3 length: 16 residues. CDR1 is SGHRS, CDR2 YFSETQ, per germline. CDR3 loop: CASSLRGLEGTGELFF. As DNA, the CDR3 is TGCGCCAGCAGCTTGAGGGGGCTAGAAGGGACCGGGGAGCTGTTTTTT.

The rearrangement joins TRBV5-5 to TRBJ1-2; the D is unclear. The V and J ends lost 1 base and 6 bases respectively, with 13 bases between them. The CDR3 loop spans 14 amino acids. CDR1 is SGHKS and CDR2 is YYEKEE in the germline V gene (reference sequence). Here the CDR3 reads CASSLWGEVDGYTF. CDR3 coding DNA: TGTGCCAGCAGCTTGTGGGGAGAGGTGGATGGCTACACCTTC.

In this sample, this clonotype turned up a few times. The J gene is TRBJ2-1, the V gene TRBV7-2; TRBD2 agrees at 7 bases. V shed 3 bases and J 0 bases; nucleotides not matched to a gene: 5. Germline CDR1 reads SGHTA; CDR2 reads FQGNSA. The CDR3 totals 16 residues. DNA for the CDR3: TGTGCCAGCAGCTTTAGTAGCGGGTTCTCCTACAATGAGCAGTTCTTC. It is translated as CASSFSSGFSYNEQFF.

The J gene is TRBJ2-5, the V gene TRBV4-1, with 9 bases matching TRBD2. This CDR3 contains 18 residues. Germline-derived CDR1 and CDR2 are MGHRA and YSYEKL. J gave up 0 bases and V 2 bases, and 10 bases lay outside the gene matches. The CDR3, as DNA: TGCGCCAGCAGCCAACCGCTAGCGGGGCGTTCGTACCAAGAGACCCAGTACTTC. It yields the protein CASSQPLAGRSYQETQYF.

The chain joins TRBV21-1 to TRBJ2-3; TRBD2, as called in the table, went unchecked against the DNA. TRBV21-1 is deemed a pseudogene. The CDR3 sequence is 14 residues long. CDR3 loop: CAPKRAGPTDTQYF. CDR3 nucleotides: TGTGCCCCTAAGCGGGCAGGGCCTACAGATACGCAGTATTTT.

The V call is TRBV25-1, the J call TRBJ2-7, with D tentatively TRBD2 (6 bases). The germline V gene encodes CDR1 MGHDK and CDR2 SYGVNS. The CDR3 is 14 residues long. V was shortened by 4 bases and J by 2 bases, with 12 bases between the two germline ends. CDR3 sequence reads: CASSGGLPPYEQYF. The CDR3 coding sequence is TGTGCCAGCAGTGGGGGACTCCCTCCCTACGAGCAGTACTTC.

The chain couples TRBV5-1 to TRBJ2-7, with TRBD2 matching 8 bases. The CDR3 sequence is 13 residues long. Germline V gene data show CDR1 as SGHRS and CDR2 as YFSETQ. The J segment lost 7 bases and the V segment lost 4 bases, leaving 7 bases of the junction unmatched. The CDR3 loop reads CASSRTSPREQYF. CDR3 nucleotides: TGCGCCAGCAGCCGGACTAGCCCGCGGGAGCAGTACTTC.

This clonotype was counted only a few times. V is TRBV12-3 or TRBV12-4 and J is TRBJ2-7; D is possibly TRBD1 (5 bases). V lost 4 bases and J 6 bases, leaving 10 bases between the germline ends. The CDR3 has 12 amino acids. CDR3 bases: TGTGCCAGCAGTTCGAGCAGGGTCGAGCAGTACTTC. Residues: CASSSSRVEQYF.

This clonotype was observed a few times. The genes are TRBV11-3 and TRBJ1-1; no firm D call. The V gene lost 7 bases and the J gene lost 11 bases, with 17 bases spanning the gap. This CDR3 region has 12 residues. Germline lookup yields CDR1 SGHNT and CDR2 YENEEA. CDR3 sequence reads: CASTADGFWAFF. The CDR3 region has the DNA TGTGCCAGCACCGCGGACGGCTTTTGGGCTTTCTTT.